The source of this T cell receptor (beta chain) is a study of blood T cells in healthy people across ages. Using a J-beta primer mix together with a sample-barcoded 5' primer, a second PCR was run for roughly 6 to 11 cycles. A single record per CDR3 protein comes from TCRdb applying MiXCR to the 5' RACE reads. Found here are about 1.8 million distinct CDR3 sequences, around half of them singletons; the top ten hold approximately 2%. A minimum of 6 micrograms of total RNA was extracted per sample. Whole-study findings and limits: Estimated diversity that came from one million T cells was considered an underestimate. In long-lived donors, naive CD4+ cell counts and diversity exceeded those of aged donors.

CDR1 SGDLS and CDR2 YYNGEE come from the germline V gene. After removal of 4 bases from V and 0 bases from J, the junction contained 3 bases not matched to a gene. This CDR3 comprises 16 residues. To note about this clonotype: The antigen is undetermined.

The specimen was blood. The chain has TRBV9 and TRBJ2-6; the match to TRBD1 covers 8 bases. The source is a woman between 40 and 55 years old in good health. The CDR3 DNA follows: TGTGCCAGCAGCAACACAGGGGGCTCTGGGGCCAACGTCCTGACTTTC. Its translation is CASSNTGGSGANVLTF. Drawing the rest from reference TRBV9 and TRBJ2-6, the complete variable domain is DSGVTQTPKHLITATGQRVTLRCSPRSGDLSVYWYQQSLDQGLQFLIQYYNGEERAKGNILERFSAQQFPDLHSELNLSSLELGDSALYFCASSNTGGSGANVLTFGAGSRLTVL.